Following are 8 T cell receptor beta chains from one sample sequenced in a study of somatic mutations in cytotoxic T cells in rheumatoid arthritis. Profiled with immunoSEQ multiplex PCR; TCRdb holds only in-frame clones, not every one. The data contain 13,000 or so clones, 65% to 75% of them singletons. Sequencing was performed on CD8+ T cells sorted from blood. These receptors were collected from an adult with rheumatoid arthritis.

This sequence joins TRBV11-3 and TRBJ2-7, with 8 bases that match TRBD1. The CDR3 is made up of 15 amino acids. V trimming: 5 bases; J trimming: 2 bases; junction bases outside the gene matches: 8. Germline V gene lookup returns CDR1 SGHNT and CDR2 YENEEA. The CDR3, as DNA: TGTGCCAGCAGCCCAGGGACAGGTCCGACCTACGAGCAGTACTTC. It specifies CASSPGTGPTYEQYF.

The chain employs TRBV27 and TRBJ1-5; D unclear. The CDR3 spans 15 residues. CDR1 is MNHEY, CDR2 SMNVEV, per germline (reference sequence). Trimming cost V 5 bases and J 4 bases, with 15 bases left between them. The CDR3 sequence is CASSPLGPLNQPQHF. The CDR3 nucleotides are TGTGCCAGCAGTCCCCTAGGACCGTTGAATCAGCCCCAGCATTTT.

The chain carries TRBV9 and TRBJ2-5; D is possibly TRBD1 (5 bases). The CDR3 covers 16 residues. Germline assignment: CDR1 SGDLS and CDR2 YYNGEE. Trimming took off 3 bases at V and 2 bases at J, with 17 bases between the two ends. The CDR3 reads CASSGDVRAGQETQYF. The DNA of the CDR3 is TGTGCCAGCAGCGGAGACGTAAGGGCAGGGCAAGAGACCCAGTACTTC.

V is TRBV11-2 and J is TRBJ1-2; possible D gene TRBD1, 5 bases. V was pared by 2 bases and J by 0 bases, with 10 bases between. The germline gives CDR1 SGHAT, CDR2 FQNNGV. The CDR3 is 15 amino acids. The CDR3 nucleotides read TGTGCCAGCAGCTTAAGTGGGGGGGCTAACTATGGCTACACCTTC. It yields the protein CASSLSGGANYGYTF.

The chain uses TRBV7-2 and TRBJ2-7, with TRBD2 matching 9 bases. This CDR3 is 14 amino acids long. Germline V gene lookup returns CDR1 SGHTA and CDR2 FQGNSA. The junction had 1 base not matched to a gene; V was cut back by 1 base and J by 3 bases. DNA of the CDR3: TGTGCCAGCAGCTTAGGGCGGGGGGGCTACGAGCAGTACTTC. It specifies CASSLGRGGYEQYF.

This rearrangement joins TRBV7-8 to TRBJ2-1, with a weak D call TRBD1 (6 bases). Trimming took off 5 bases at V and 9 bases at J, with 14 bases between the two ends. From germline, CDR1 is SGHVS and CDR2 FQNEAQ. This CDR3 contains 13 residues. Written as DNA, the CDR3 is TGTGCCAGCAGCCCAACTCAGGGGAGTGAGCAGTTCTTC. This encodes CASSPTQGSEQFF.

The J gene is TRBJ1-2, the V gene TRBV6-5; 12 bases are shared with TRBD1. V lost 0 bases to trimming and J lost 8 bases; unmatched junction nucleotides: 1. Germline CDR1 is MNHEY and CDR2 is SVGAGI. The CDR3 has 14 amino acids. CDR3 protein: CASSYSGTGGGYTF. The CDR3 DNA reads TGTGCCAGCAGTTACTCCGGGACAGGGGGCGGCTACACCTTC.

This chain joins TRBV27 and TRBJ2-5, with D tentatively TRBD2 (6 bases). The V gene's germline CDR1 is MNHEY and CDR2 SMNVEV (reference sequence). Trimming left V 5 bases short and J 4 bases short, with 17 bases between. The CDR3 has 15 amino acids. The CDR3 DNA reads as TGTGCCAGCAGTCCCACCCCCGGGGGAACAGAGACCCAGTACTTC. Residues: CASSPTPGGTETQYF.